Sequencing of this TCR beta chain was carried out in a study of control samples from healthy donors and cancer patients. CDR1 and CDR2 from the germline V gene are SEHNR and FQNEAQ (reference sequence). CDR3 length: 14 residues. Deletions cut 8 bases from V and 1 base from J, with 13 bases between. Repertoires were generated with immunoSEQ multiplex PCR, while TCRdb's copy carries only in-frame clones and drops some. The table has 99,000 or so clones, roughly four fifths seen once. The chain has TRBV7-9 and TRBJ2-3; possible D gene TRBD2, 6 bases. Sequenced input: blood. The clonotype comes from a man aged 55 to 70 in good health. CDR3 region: CASGEALGTDTQYF. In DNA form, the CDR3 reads TGTGCCAGCGGGGAGGCATTGGGCACAGATACGCAGTATTTT.